A single sample is the source of the 3 T cell receptor beta chains below, sequenced in a study of blood T cell repertoires in COVID-19. The repertoire was sequenced with immunoSEQ multiplex PCR; TCRdb's copy has only in-frame clones and lacks some. Here the sample spans 45,000 to 50,000 clones, about nine tenths being singletons. Sequencing used peripheral blood. The receptors were gathered from a woman aged 80 or over with COVID-19, enrolled during active disease.

The V and J genes are TRBV5-4 and TRBJ1-2, with a tentative D call TRBD1 (6 bases). The CDR3 totals 17 residues. Trimming removed 3 bases at V and 3 bases at J, with 21 bases between. The germline V gene has CDR1 SGHNT and CDR2 YYREEE (reference sequence). CDR3 protein: CASSSRGAPSRDYGYTF. Here the CDR3 DNA reads TGTGCCAGCAGCTCACGGGGGGCTCCCAGTCGGGACTATGGCTACACCTTC.

V usage is TRBV4-1 and J usage is TRBJ1-4; a weak D match, TRBD1 (5 bases). The CDR3 has 16 residues. Trimming shortened V by 4 bases and J by 5 bases, and 17 bases separated the two germline ends. CDR1 is MGHRA, CDR2 YSYEKL, per germline. The CDR3 sequence is CASSPSGQGPNEKLFF. CDR3 DNA sequence: TGCGCCAGCAGCCCCTCAGGGCAGGGTCCCAATGAAAAACTGTTTTTT.

Worth noting for this clone: The sample holds other DNA sequences that translate to the same CDR3. The rearrangement joins TRBV14 to TRBJ1-1, with D maybe TRBD1 (5 bases). The CDR3 covers 16 residues. The V gene's germline CDR1 is SGHDN and CDR2 FVKESK. The ends were cut back, 0 bases at V and 0 bases at J, with 11 bases in the middle. The DNA for the CDR3 is TGTGCCAGCAGCCAAGATTGGGGGGGGGTGAACACTGAAGCTTTCTTT. Its translation: CASSQDWGGVNTEAFF. The full variable domain, completed using reference TRBV14 and TRBJ1-1, is EAGVTQFPSHSVIEKGQTVTLRCDPISGHDNLYWYRRVMGKEIKFLLHFVKESKQDESGMPNNRFLAERTGGTYSTLKVQPAELEDSGVYFCASSQDWGGVNTEAFFGQGTRLTVV.